This T cell receptor beta chain was captured by sequencing in a study of blood T cells in healthy people across ages. Whole-study results and caveats: Among T cells, TCR beta diversity per million cells dropped roughly linearly as age rose. Diversity was higher, and naive CD4+ cells more numerous, in long-lived donors than in aged donors.

A second PCR, run for about 7 to 12 cycles, used a sample-barcoded 5' primer plus a J-beta primer mix. Each CDR3 protein is one row after TCRdb ran MiXCR on the 5' RACE reads. Found here are some 1,800,000 distinct CDR3 sequences, about 39% of them singletons; the top ten hold more than 20%. The CDR3 loop spans 11 amino acids. V was clipped by 6 bases and J by 10 bases, with 10 bases between them. Germline CDR1 is MDHEN and CDR2 is SYDVKM. This clonotype was observed at least ten times. Its antigen is currently unknown. V usage is TRBV28 and J usage is TRBJ2-1; D is perhaps TRBD1 or TRBD2 (5 bases each). The sequenced sample consisted of blood. This clonotype originated in a human donor in good health. DNA for the CDR3: TGTGCCAGCAGCTTAGAGGGGGAGCAGTTCTTC. As protein: CASSLEGEQFF. Full variable domain (outside the CDR3, taken from reference TRBV28 and TRBJ2-1): DVKVTQSSRYLVKRTGEKVFLECVQDMDHENMFWYRQDPGLGLRLIYFSYDVKMKEKGDIPEGYSVSREKKERFSLILESASTNQTSMYLCASSLEGEQFFGPGTRLTVL.